This T cell receptor beta chain was recovered during a study of beta chain features in type 1 diabetes. The authors reverse transcribed all of the isolated RNA, so sequencing captured expressed TCRB transcripts. TCRdb's table, derived via immunoSEQ multiplex PCR, lists solely in-frame clones and lacks some. The top ten clones hold 2% to 3% of a sample with under 200,000 clones, approximately 8.4% of them seen once. Trimming removed 2 bases from V and 3 bases from J; junction bases left unmatched: 7. Germline assignment: CDR1 MNHEY and CDR2 SMNVEV (reference sequence). The CDR3 is 17 residues long. The authors took one heparinised blood draw, averaging around 120 mL, from each donor. The sample holds a few counts of this clone.

The chain joins TRBV27 to TRBJ2-1, with 10 bases identical to TRBD1. This clonotype originated in a woman aged 18-29 years in good health. Sequenced material: central memory CD4+ T cells from blood. This chain's CDR3 is CASSLAWTGGLYNEQFF. The CDR3 coding sequence is TGTGCCAGCAGTTTAGCCTGGACAGGGGGACTCTACAATGAGCAGTTCTTC.